The 26 T cell receptor beta chains in this list originate from one sample, sequenced in a study of T cell responses to AZD1222 COVID-19 vaccine. Some clones are missing from TCRdb's copy, which holds only in-frame ones; the method was immunoSEQ multiplex PCR. The table records tens of thousands of clones, 85% to 90% of them present only once. This specimen was peripheral blood, taken 28 days after the second AZD1222 dose. The receptors shown here come from an adult who received the AZD1222 COVID-19 vaccine.

This clone was seen only once. The V and J genes are TRBV7-8 and TRBJ1-4; D not certain. V was pared by 5 bases and J by 14 bases, with 12 bases between. The CDR3 is made up of 11 amino acids. In germline, CDR1 is SGHVS, CDR2 FQNEAQ. The CDR3 bases are TGTGCCAGCAGCACCTCAGGAGGTCTGTTTTTT. It yields the protein CASSTSGGLFF.

This chain uses TRBV5-3 with TRBJ1-1; D is unresolved. TRBV5-3 is annotated as an ORF whose role is uncertain. Trimming stripped 4 bases from V and 11 bases from J, with 18 bases between. The CDR3 runs to 13 residues. Written as DNA, the CDR3 is TGTGCCAGAAGCCCAGCACCCAGGCGGCGGGCTTTCTTT. Protein sequence: CARSPAPRRRAFF.

The chain employs TRBV20-1 and TRBJ2-7; 9 positions agree with TRBD1. V shed 4 bases and J 6 bases; nucleotides not matched to a gene: 1. The germline CDR1 and CDR2 sequences are DFQATT and SNEGSKA (reference sequence). The CDR3 sequence is 11 residues long. The CDR3 region has the DNA TGCAGTGCTACGGACAGGGGCGAGCAGTACTTC. This gives the protein CSATDRGEQYF.

J is TRBJ1-4 and V is TRBV6-1; TRBD1 might be the D (6 bases). The CDR3 spans 17 residues. Germline CDR1 MNHNS, CDR2 SASEGT. Deletions cut 2 bases from V and 4 bases from J, with 17 bases between. Here the CDR3 reads CASSERAGALLNEKLFF. CDR3 nucleotide sequence: TGTGCCAGCAGTGAACGGGCAGGGGCCCTACTTAATGAAAAACTGTTTTTT.

The V gene is TRBV6-5, the J gene TRBJ1-6, with D perhaps matching TRBD1 (5 bases). Germline values: CDR1 MNHEY, CDR2 SVGAGI. The CDR3 extends over 13 amino acids. The V end was cut by 6 bases, the J end by 13 bases, with 16 bases between. CDR3 loop: CASSHGTLVPLHF. In DNA, the CDR3 is TGTGCCAGCAGCCACGGGACTCTGGTTCCCCTCCACTTT.

This chain joins TRBV20-1 and TRBJ2-6; D not resolved. Trimming shortened V by 3 bases and J by 0 bases, and 12 bases separated the two germline ends. CDR1 is DFQATT, CDR2 SNEGSKA, per germline (reference sequence). The CDR3 is made up of 16 amino acids. CDR3 coding DNA: TGCAGTGCTAGTCACTTCCCGAGCTCTGGGGCCAACGTCCTGACTTTC. It encodes CSASHFPSSGANVLTF.

J is TRBJ2-1 and V is TRBV7-6; D perhaps matches TRBD2 (6 bases). Between the trimmed V and J ends, which lost 0 bases and 6 bases, there was a span of 12 bases. This CDR3 is 15 amino acids long. Germline V gene sequence: CDR1 SGHVS, CDR2 FNYEAQ. The CDR3 DNA is TGTGCCAGCAGCTTAGCCGGGAGCATATTCAATGAGCAGTTCTTC. Protein: CASSLAGSIFNEQFF.

J is TRBJ1-3 and V is TRBV5-6, with D uncertain. Germline CDR1 is SGHDT and CDR2 is YYEEEE. The CDR3 extends over 16 amino acids. Trimming removed 0 bases from V and 0 bases from J, with 10 bases in between. The CDR3 nucleotides read TGTGCCAGCAGCTTGGTTGGGGAGAGCTCTGGAAACACCATATATTTT. Protein: CASSLVGESSGNTIYF.

The CDR3 bases are TGTGCCAGCAGCTCAACGACTAGCGGGAGTGACACCGGGGAGCTGTTTTTT. It translates to CASSSTTSGSDTGELFF. This chain connects TRBV5-8 to TRBJ2-2; 12 nucleotides align to TRBD2. The CDR3 runs 17 residues. Germline V lookup: CDR1 SGHTS, CDR2 YDEGEE. V shed 3 bases, J shed 3 bases, and the junction held 6 bases outside the gene matches.

The rearrangement uses TRBV7-3 and TRBJ2-2; D not certain. This CDR3 comprises 12 residues. V lost 4 bases, J lost 5 bases, and 5 bases lay in between. Germline assignment: CDR1 SGHTA and CDR2 FQGTGA. The CDR3 region is CASSSLTGELFF. Here the CDR3 DNA reads TGTGCCAGCAGCTCATTGACCGGGGAGCTGTTTTTT.

This clone was picked up one time. The rearrangement links TRBV27 to TRBJ1-4; no reliable D call. Per the germline V gene, CDR1 is MNHEY and CDR2 is SMNVEV (reference sequence). V lost 5 bases to trimming and J lost 4 bases, with 8 bases between them. The CDR3 runs 13 residues. The CDR3 spells CASSTGNNEKLFF. CDR3 DNA: TGTGCCAGCAGTACCGGGAATAATGAAAAACTGTTTTTT.

CDR3 nucleotides: TGTGCCAGCAGTGAAGTATGGGGCTCCGGGGAGCTGTTTTTT. Translated: CASSEVWGSGELFF. This sequence joins TRBV2 and TRBJ2-2; a possible D gene is TRBD1 (5 bases). The length of the CDR3 is 14 residues. Per germline, CDR1 SNHLY and CDR2 FYNNEI. V shed 1 base and J shed 6 bases, with 9 bases lying between them.

V gene TRBV10-1 combines with J gene TRBJ2-7, with 10 bases matching TRBD1. The CDR3 has 15 amino acids. The germline CDR1 and CDR2 sequences are WNHNN and SYGVQD (reference sequence). Trimming at V came to 6 bases and at J to 1 base, leaving 6 bases not matched to a gene. The CDR3 nucleotides are TGCGCCAGCAGGGGGGGACAGGGGATATCCTACGAGCAGTACTTC. Its translation is CASRGGQGISYEQYF.

The V gene is TRBV27, the J gene TRBJ2-7; 12 bases map to TRBD2. This CDR3 is built from 18 residues. The germline gives CDR1 MNHEY, CDR2 SMNVEV (reference sequence). The V and J ends lost 5 bases and 0 bases, in that order; junction bases with no gene match: 11. CDR3 amino acids: CASSPGLAGTSPSYEQYF. Written as DNA, the CDR3 is TGTGCCAGCAGTCCAGGACTAGCGGGAACCTCTCCCTCCTACGAGCAGTACTTC.

The CDR3, as DNA: TGTGCCAGCAGCGTATCCGGCGGAACCTACGAGCAGTACTTC. Its translation is CASSVSGGTYEQYF. The J gene is TRBJ2-7, the V gene TRBV9, with D unclear. This CDR3 has 14 amino acids. Germline V lookup: CDR1 SGDLS, CDR2 YYNGEE. V lost 1 base and J lost 2, with 10 bases in between.

The chain combines TRBV6-5 with TRBJ2-5; 10 bases line up with TRBD2. With V trimmed by 3 bases and J by 5 bases, 9 bases remained unmatched. There are 16 residues in the CDR3. CDR1 is MNHEY and CDR2 is SVGAGI in the germline V gene. CDR3 sequence: CASSYHGLAAEETQYF. The CDR3 nucleotides read TGTGCCAGCAGTTATCATGGACTAGCGGCCGAGGAGACCCAGTACTTC.

The V call is TRBV7-9, the J call TRBJ1-2; D is ambiguous. The CDR3 consists of 16 residues. Trimming took off 5 bases at V and 1 base at J, with 17 bases between the two ends. Germline V gene lookup returns CDR1 SEHNR and CDR2 FQNEAQ (reference sequence). CDR3 in DNA: TGTGCCAGCAGCCCCGAGATGGTGATTATTAACTATGGCTACACCTTC. It specifies CASSPEMVIINYGYTF.

The chain has TRBV11-1 and TRBJ2-7, with D perhaps matching TRBD2 (6 bases). Looked up from germline, CDR1 is SGHAT and CDR2 is FQDESV (reference sequence). This CDR3 spans 13 amino acids. V lost 1 base to trimming and J lost 3 bases, with 7 bases between them. The CDR3 is CASSLGGVYEQYF. The CDR3 coding sequence is TGTGCCAGCAGCTTAGGCGGGGTCTACGAGCAGTACTTC. The whole variable domain, filled in from reference TRBV11-1 and TRBJ2-7, reads EAEVAQSPRYKITEKSQAVAFWCDPISGHATLYWYRQILGQGPELLVQFQDESVVDDSQLPKDRFSAERLKGVDSTLKIQPAELGDSAMYLCASSLGGVYEQYFGPGTRLTVT.

The chain uses TRBV19 and TRBJ1-3, with 9 bases lining up with TRBD1. The CDR3 length is 16 residues. Germline lookup yields CDR1 LNHDA and CDR2 SQIVND (reference sequence). V shed 9 bases and J 0 bases; nucleotides not matched to a gene: 9. CDR3 nucleotide sequence: TGTGCCAGCACCAGGACAGGGGCTGTCTCTGGAAACACCATATATTTT. Translating gives CASTRTGAVSGNTIYF.

J is TRBJ1-2 and V is TRBV4-3, with a weak D call TRBD1 (5 bases). This CDR3 spans 17 amino acids. Trimming took off 0 bases at V and 0 bases at J, with 14 bases between the two ends. The germline gives CDR1 LGHNA, CDR2 YSLEER. CDR3: CASSQEIGGRANYGYTF. DNA of the CDR3: TGCGCCAGCAGCCAAGAGATTGGGGGAAGGGCTAACTATGGCTACACCTTC.

The chain links TRBV12-5 to TRBJ1-2; a weak D match, TRBD1 (5 bases). CDR3 size: 16 residues. Germline lookup yields CDR1 LGHNT and CDR2 FRNRAP. Trimming left V 0 bases short and J 8 bases short, with 19 bases between. The CDR3 DNA sequence: TGTGCTAGTGGTTTGGTCCGACAGCCCGGGCACGGGGGCTACACCTTC. Encoded protein: CASGLVRQPGHGGYTF. The full variable domain, with the rest looked up from reference TRBV12-5 and TRBJ1-2, is DARVTQTPRHKVTEMGQEVTMRCQPILGHNTVFWYRQTMMQGLELLAYFRNRAPLDDSGMPKDRFSAEMPDATLATLKIQPSEPRDSAVYFCASGLVRQPGHGGYTFGSGTRLTVV.

The genes are TRBV7-3 and TRBJ1-2; D not resolved. Trimming shortened V by 5 bases and J by 4 bases, and 8 bases separated the two germline ends. Germline CDR1 and CDR2: SGHTA and FQGTGA. This CDR3 has 12 residues. CDR3 amino acids: CASSGKVYGYTF. The CDR3 DNA is TGTGCCAGCAGCGGCAAGGTCTATGGCTACACCTTC.

The CDR3 here is CASSLGGGGEQYF. Written as DNA, the CDR3 is TGTGCCAGCAGTTTAGGGGGGGGAGGCGAGCAGTACTTC. The genes are TRBV6-5 and TRBJ2-7; maybe TRBD2 (7 bases). Trimming removed 4 bases at V and 6 bases at J, with 13 bases between. Germline V gives CDR1 MNHEY, CDR2 SVGAGI. There are 13 residues in the CDR3.

This chain joins TRBV5-6 and TRBJ2-1; D not certain. The CDR3 is made up of 13 amino acids. V was clipped by 4 bases and J by 7 bases, with 12 bases between them. CDR1 is SGHDT, CDR2 YYEEEE, per germline. The CDR3 here is CASSLGLENEQFF. In nucleotides, the CDR3 is TGTGCCAGCAGCCTCGGATTGGAAAATGAGCAGTTCTTC.

The chain links TRBV5-4 to TRBJ1-4, with D tentatively TRBD1 (6 bases). V was trimmed by 1 base and J by 0 bases, leaving 16 bases between them. This CDR3 spans 18 amino acids. Per germline, CDR1 SGHNT and CDR2 YYREEE (reference sequence). The CDR3 loop reads CASSLHGQLIATNEKLFF. In DNA, the CDR3 is TGTGCCAGCAGCTTGCACGGACAGCTTATTGCAACTAATGAAAAACTGTTTTTT.

V gene TRBV27 combines with J gene TRBJ2-6; D remains ambiguous. Deletions cut 3 bases from V and 0 bases from J, with 6 bases between. Germline CDR1 MNHEY, CDR2 SMNVEV (reference sequence). The CDR3 loop spans 15 amino acids. The CDR3 sequence is CASSLVSSGANVLTF. The CDR3, as DNA: TGTGCCAGCAGTTTGGTGAGCTCTGGGGCCAACGTCCTGACTTTC.